The T cell receptor (beta chain) under discussion was sequenced for a study of neurological immune-mediated disorders. V lost 0 bases and J 10 bases, leaving 12 bases between the germline ends. This CDR3 contains 13 residues. The germline V gene has CDR1 MNHEY and CDR2 SMNVEV (reference sequence). MiXCR was run by TCRdb on the 5' RACE reads, yielding one entry per CDR3 protein. In the table there are 65,000 to 80,000 distinct CDR3 sequences, 15% to 20% of which are singletons. The chain has TRBV27 and TRBJ1-2; D is ambiguous. Sequences were obtained from PBMCs. This TCR derives from a woman aged 40 to 50 in good health. In nucleotides, the CDR3 is TGTGCCAGCAGTTTATCGCTTACGGGGTCCTACACCTTC. Residues: CASSLSLTGSYTF.